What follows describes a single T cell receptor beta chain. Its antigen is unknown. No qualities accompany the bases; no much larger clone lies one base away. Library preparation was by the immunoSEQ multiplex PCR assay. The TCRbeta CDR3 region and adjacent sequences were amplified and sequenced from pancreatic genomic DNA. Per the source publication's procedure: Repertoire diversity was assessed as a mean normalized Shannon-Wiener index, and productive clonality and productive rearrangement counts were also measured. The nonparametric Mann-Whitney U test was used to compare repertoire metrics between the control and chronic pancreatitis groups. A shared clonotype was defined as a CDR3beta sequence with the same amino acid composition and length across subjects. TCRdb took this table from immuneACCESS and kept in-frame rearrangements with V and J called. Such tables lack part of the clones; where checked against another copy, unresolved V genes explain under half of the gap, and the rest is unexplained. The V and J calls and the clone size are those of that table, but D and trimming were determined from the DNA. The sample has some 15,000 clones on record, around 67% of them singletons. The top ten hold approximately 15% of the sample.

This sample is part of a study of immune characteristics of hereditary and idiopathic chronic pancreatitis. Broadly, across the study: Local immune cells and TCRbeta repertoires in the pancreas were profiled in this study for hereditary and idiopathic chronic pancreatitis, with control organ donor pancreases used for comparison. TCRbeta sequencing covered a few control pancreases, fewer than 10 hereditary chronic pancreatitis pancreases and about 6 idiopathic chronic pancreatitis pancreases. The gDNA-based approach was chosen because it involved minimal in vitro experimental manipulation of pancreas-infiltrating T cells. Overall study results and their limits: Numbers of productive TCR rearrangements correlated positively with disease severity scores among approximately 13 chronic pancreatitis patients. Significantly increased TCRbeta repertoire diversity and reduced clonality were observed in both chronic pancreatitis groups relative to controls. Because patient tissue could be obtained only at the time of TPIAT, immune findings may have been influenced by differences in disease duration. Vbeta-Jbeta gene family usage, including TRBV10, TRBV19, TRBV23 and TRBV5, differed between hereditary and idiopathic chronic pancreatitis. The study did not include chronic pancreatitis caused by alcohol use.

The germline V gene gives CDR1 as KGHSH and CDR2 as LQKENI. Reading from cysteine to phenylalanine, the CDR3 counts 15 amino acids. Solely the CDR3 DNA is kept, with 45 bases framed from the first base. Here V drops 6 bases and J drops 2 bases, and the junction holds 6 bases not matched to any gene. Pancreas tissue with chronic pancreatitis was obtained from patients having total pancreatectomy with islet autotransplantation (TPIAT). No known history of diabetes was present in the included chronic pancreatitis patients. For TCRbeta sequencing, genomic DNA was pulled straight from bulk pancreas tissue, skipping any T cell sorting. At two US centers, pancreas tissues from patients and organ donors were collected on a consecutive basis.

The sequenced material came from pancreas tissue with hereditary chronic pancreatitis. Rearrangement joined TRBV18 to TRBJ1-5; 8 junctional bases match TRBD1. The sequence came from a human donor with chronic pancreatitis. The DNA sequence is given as TGTGCCAGCTCGCCCGGGACAGGCCGCAATCAGCCCCAGCATTTT. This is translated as CASSPGTGRNQPQHF.